The 9 T cell receptor beta chains below all came from one sample that was sequenced in a study of T cells in women clearing cervical HPV infection. Profiling relied on immunoSEQ multiplex PCR, and the TCRdb table lists in-frame clones only, not all of them. The sample's table shows roughly 22,000 clones. The sequencing input was blood buffy coat. These receptors came from a woman between 18 and 70 years old with a cervical HPV16 infection that either progressed to CIN3+ or cleared (not recorded which).

This clone is labeled medium-sized based on frequency. The read ends 3 residues early relative to the CDR3; the germline J gene fills the gap. The rearrangement joins TRBV30 to TRBJ2-4; 13 bases fit TRBD2. This CDR3 comprises 20 residues. With 5 bases clipped from V and 0 bases from J, the junction kept 16 bases outside the gene matches. CDR1 GTSNPN and CDR2 SVGIG come from the germline V gene (reference sequence). The CDR3 is CAWSFTPGLAGTLAKNIQYF. The CDR3 DNA, read in part, is TGTGCCTGGTCATTCACACCGGGACTAGCGGGAACACTAGCCAAAAACATT.

With regard to this clone: The read falls 3 residues short of the CDR3 end, and the missing part is taken from the germline J gene. This chain uses TRBV6-1 with TRBJ1-3; 8 bases line up with TRBD1. CDR1 MNHNS and CDR2 SASEGT come from the germline V gene. Trimming at V came to 0 bases and at J to 0 bases, leaving 4 bases not matched to a gene. The CDR3 runs to 17 residues. Partial CDR3 DNA: TGTGCCAGCAGTGAAGCTGCGACAGGGGCCTCTGGAAACACC. Translated, it gives CASSEAATGASGNT. The entire CDR3 sequence reads CASSEAATGASGNTIYF.

About this clone itself: The read terminates 3 residues before the CDR3 end, so the remaining end is supplied by the germline J gene. The chain recombines TRBV5-6 with TRBJ1-2; D gene unclear. The CDR3 sequence is 14 residues long. Trimming pared 1 base from V and 5 bases from J, leaving 12 bases between. The germline V gene has CDR1 SGHDT and CDR2 YYEEEE. The DNA read from the CDR3 is TGTGCCAGCAGCTTGAGATTCAGAGATTATGGC. The encoded protein is CASSLRFRDYG. The full CDR3 protein is CASSLRFRDYGYTF.

On this clone: The read ends 3 residues shy of where the CDR3 ends; the end is completed using the germline J gene. The chain carries TRBV20-1 and TRBJ1-6, with 12 bases matching TRBD1. Losses at the gene ends were 2 bases for V and 5 bases for J; bases not matched to a gene: 7. The CDR3 has 17 residues. CDR1 is DFQATT, CDR2 SNEGSKA, per germline (reference sequence). CDR3 DNA, as far as it was read: TGCAGTGCTAGACCCCAGGGACAGGGGGCTAATAATTCACCC. It translates to CSARPQGQGANNSP. The complete CDR3 sequence is CSARPQGQGANNSPLHF.

As for this clone: From the germline J gene comes the end of the CDR3, since the read stops 3 residues before it. The V gene is TRBV19, the J gene TRBJ1-2; D gene uncertain. With 5 bases removed from V and 0 bases from J, the gap between germline ends came to 13 bases. This CDR3 is 15 amino acids long. Germline V gives CDR1 LNHDA, CDR2 SQIVND (reference sequence). CDR3 region: CASSPLGRSNYGYTF. CDR3 DNA (partial): TGTGCCAGTAGTCCCCTCGGCAGGTCTAACTATGGC.

Details on this clone: The CDR3 extends 3 residues past the end of the read, so its final part is completed from the germline J gene. The chain uses TRBV2 and TRBJ2-3; TRBD1 is a possible D gene (6 bases). Trimming pared 6 bases from V and 6 bases from J, leaving 19 bases between. CDR1 is SNHLY and CDR2 is FYNNEI in the germline V gene. The CDR3 extends over 15 amino acids. The CDR3 loop is CASSQQGRPIDTQYF. CDR3 bases read: TGTGCCAGCAGCCAACAGGGACGGCCTATTGATACG.

Notes on this clone: The missing CDR3 end, 3 residues past where the read stops, is filled in from the germline J gene. The V and J genes are TRBV19 and TRBJ2-3; possible D gene TRBD1, 6 bases. V was shortened by 6 bases and J by 2 bases, with 12 bases between the two germline ends. CDR3 length equals 14 residues. CDR1 is LNHDA, CDR2 SQIVND, per germline (reference sequence). CDR3 sequence: CASRQGLFTDTQYF. The DNA read from the CDR3 is TGTGCCAGTAGGCAGGGGCTTTTCACAGATACG.

About this clone itself: The read ends 3 residues shy of where the CDR3 ends; the end is completed using the germline J gene. This chain links TRBV20-1 with TRBJ2-2; 8 bases are shared with TRBD1. In germline, CDR1 is DFQATT, CDR2 SNEGSKA (reference sequence). CDR3 length: 17 amino acids. V dropped 0 bases and J dropped 7; count of bases not matched to a gene: 13. The CDR3 sequence: CSARDQAGAGGDGELFF. CDR3 DNA (partial): TGCAGTGCTAGAGATCAAGCTGGGGCAGGGGGCGACGGGGAG.

In regard to this clone: The CDR3 end is not reached by the read, which stops 3 residues before it; the germline J gene fills it in. This chain joins TRBV11-2 and TRBJ2-3, with 10 bases aligning to TRBD2. Germline V lookup: CDR1 SGHAT, CDR2 FQNNGV. The CDR3 length is 14 residues. Trimming removed 5 bases from V and 4 bases from J; junction bases left unmatched: 3. The CDR3 loop reads CASSRTSGSDTQYF. CDR3 DNA, as far as it was read: TGTGCCAGCAGCCGGACTAGCGGATCAGATACG.